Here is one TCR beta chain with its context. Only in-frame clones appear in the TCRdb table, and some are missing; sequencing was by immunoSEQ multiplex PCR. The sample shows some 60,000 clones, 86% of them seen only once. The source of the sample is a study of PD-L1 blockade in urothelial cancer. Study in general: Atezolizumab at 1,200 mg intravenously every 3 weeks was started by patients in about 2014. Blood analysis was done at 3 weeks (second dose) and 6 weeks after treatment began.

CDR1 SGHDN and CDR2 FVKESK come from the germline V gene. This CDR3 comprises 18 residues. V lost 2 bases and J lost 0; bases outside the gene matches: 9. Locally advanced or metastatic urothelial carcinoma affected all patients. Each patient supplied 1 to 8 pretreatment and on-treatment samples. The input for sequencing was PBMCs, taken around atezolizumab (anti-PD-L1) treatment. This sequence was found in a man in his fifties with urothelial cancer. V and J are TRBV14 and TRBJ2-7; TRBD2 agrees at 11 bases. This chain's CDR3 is CASSQHRTSGLSSYEQYF. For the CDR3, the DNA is TGTGCCAGCAGCCAACATAGGACTAGCGGGCTGTCCTCCTACGAGCAGTACTTC.